Listed below are T cell receptor beta chains from one sample, sequenced in a study of control samples from healthy donors and cancer patients. Some clones are missing from TCRdb's copy, which holds only in-frame ones; the method was immunoSEQ multiplex PCR. The sample shows 95,000 to 150,000 clones, approximately 90% of them seen only once. The sample comprised blood. The receptors were sampled from a man between 35 and 55 years old in good health. The CDR3 runs from the conserved cysteine through the conserved F or W. A D gene is named only where the DNA matches it firmly. Not all rows give a size; the values are once, few, many and, for expanded clones, a class.

few	TRBD1	TRBV3-1/TRBV3-2	TRBJ2-2	CASSQDWGTANTGELFF	TGTGCCAGCAGCCAAGATTGGGGGACAGCGAACACCGGGGAGCTGTTTTTT
once	NA	TRBV13	TRBJ1-1	CASSLGQPQTEAFF	TGTGCCAGCAGCTTGGGGCAACCGCAGACTGAAGCTTTCTTT
NA	NA	TRBV10-3	TRBJ2-3	CAISGRDTDTQYF	TGTGCCATCAGTGGACGGGACACAGATACGCAGTATTTT
NA	NA	TRBV30	TRBJ2-1	CAWSVIYEQFF	TGTGCCTGGAGTGTAATTTATGAGCAGTTCTTC
NA	NA	TRBV11-2	TRBJ2-3	CASSLKRRGTDTQYF	TGTGCCAGCAGCCTAAAACGGCGGGGTACAGATACGCAGTATTTT
NA	NA	TRBV5-1	TRBJ2-3	CASSSPTVRADTQYF	TGCGCCAGCAGCTCCCCGACGGTGAGGGCGGATACGCAGTATTTT
once	TRBD1	TRBV9	TRBJ1-2	CASSVITGDYGYTF	TGTGCCAGCAGCGTAATTACAGGGGATTATGGCTACACCTTC
NA	TRBD2	TRBV15	TRBJ2-2	CATTPGLGELFF	TGTGCCACTACACCGGGACTAGGAGAGCTGTTTTTT
NA	TRBD1	TRBV7-9	TRBJ1-2	CASTQNRGQNGYTF	TGTGCCAGCACCCAAAACAGGGGGCAGAATGGCTACACCTTC
NA	TRBD1	TRBV6-6	TRBJ1-6	CASSPDRGAGSPLHF	TGTGCCAGCAGCCCGGACAGGGGTGCTGGGTCACCCCTCCACTTT
few	NA	TRBV25-1	TRBJ2-7	CASTRGAGEQYF	TGTGCCAGCACTCGGGGGGCAGGCGAGCAGTACTTC
NA	TRBD1	TRBV12-5	TRBJ1-1	CASGGKGQGVEAFF	TGTGCTAGTGGTGGAAAGGGACAGGGGGTTGAAGCTTTCTTT
NA	TRBD1	TRBV28	TRBJ1-2	CASSLSDRGRSGYTF	TGTGCCAGCAGTTTATCGGACAGGGGGCGAAGTGGCTACACCTTC
NA	NA	TRBV5-1	TRBJ1-2	CASSLVGDYGYTF	TGCGCCAGCAGCTTGGTGGGGGACTATGGCTACACCTTC
NA	NA	TRBV29-1	TRBJ1-3	CSVDDEKGGNTIYF	TGCAGCGTTGATGACGAGAAGGGGGGAAACACCATATATTTT
few	NA	TRBV11-2	TRBJ2-1	CASSLDDASEQFF	TGTGCCAGCAGCTTGGATGACGCGTCGGAGCAGTTCTTC
NA	TRBD1	TRBV6-5	TRBJ2-5	CASSSDRGQETQYF	TGTGCCAGCAGTTCGGACAGGGGTCAAGAGACCCAGTACTTC
NA	NA	TRBV7-2	TRBJ2-3	CASSFDTDTQYF	TGTGCCAGCAGCTTCGACACAGATACGCAGTATTTT
NA	NA	TRBV29-1	TRBJ2-1	CSVDPGNNEQFF	TGCAGCGTTGATCCAGGGAACAATGAGCAGTTCTTC
NA	NA	TRBV9	TRBJ1-5	CASSVDGGAGPQHF	TGTGCCAGCAGCGTAGATGGAGGAGCGGGGCCCCAGCATTTT
NA	NA	TRBV5-1	TRBJ1-6	CASSLSSGVRALHF	TGCGCCAGCAGCTTGTCGTCCGGGGTTAGAGCCCTCCACTTT
once	NA	TRBV7-3	TRBJ2-1	CASSQDGYNEQFF	TGTGCCAGCAGCCAGGACGGATACAATGAGCAGTTCTTC
NA	TRBD1	TRBV5-6	TRBJ2-1	CASSFHTGTGRNEQFF	TGTGCCAGCAGCTTTCATACCGGGACAGGGAGAAATGAGCAGTTCTTC
NA	TRBD1	TRBV6-5	TRBJ1-4	CASRLGQGRKLFF	TGTGCCAGCAGACTTGGACAGGGACGGAAACTGTTTTTT
NA	TRBD1	TRBV2	TRBJ1-4	CASRDREGNEKLFF	TGTGCCAGCAGGGACAGGGAGGGCAATGAAAAACTGTTTTTT
few	NA	TRBV5-8	TRBJ2-2	CASTFVQRIEAGELFF	TGTGCCAGCACCTTCGTACAACGGATCGAGGCCGGGGAGCTGTTTTTT
NA	NA	TRBV30	TRBJ2-1	CAWSGGSSYNEQFF	TGTGCCTGGAGTGGAGGAAGCTCCTACAATGAGCAGTTCTTC
NA	NA	TRBV3-1/TRBV3-2	TRBJ2-7	CASSPQVGHGDGRSYEQYF	TGTGCCAGCAGCCCACAAGTTGGCCACGGGGACGGACGTTCCTACGAGCAGTACTTC
once	NA	TRBV18	TRBJ1-5	CASSPQGADSNQPQHF	TGTGCCAGCTCACCCCAAGGCGCGGACAGCAATCAGCCCCAGCATTTT
NA	NA	TRBV4-3	TRBJ1-3	CASSLAPSSGNTIYF	TGCGCCAGCAGCCTAGCGCCGAGCTCTGGAAACACCATATATTTT
few	NA	TRBV21-1	TRBJ2-7	CASSTRAEGHYEQYF	TGTGCCAGCAGCACGAGGGCGGAGGGACACTACGAGCAGTACTTC
few	NA	TRBV7-9	TRBJ1-5	CASSRDGSNQPQHF	TGTGCCAGCAGCAGGGACGGAAGCAATCAGCCCCAGCATTTT
NA	NA	TRBV11-3	TRBJ1-1	CASSDGEWREAFF	TGTGCCAGCAGCGACGGCGAATGGCGAGAAGCTTTCTTT
NA	NA	TRBV21-1	TRBJ1-4	CASSKLKGQINNEKLFF	TGTGCCAGCAGCAAATTGAAAGGACAGATTAATAATGAAAAACTGTTTTTT
NA	NA	TRBV7-9	TRBJ2-5	CASSPPSGVQGKETQYF	TGTGCCAGCAGCCCACCAAGTGGGGTCCAGGGGAAAGAGACCCAGTACTTC
NA	TRBD1	TRBV6-6	TRBJ1-2	CASRGQDFNGYTF	TGTGCCAGCAGGGGACAGGATTTTAATGGCTACACCTTC
NA	TRBD1	TRBV14	TRBJ1-3	CASSHGTVSGNTIYF	TGTGCCAGCAGCCACGGGACAGTCTCTGGAAACACCATATATTTT
NA	NA	TRBV2	TRBJ1-5	CASRSYRVSNQPQHF	TGTGCCAGCAGATCCTACAGGGTTAGCAATCAGCCCCAGCATTTT
NA	TRBD2	TRBV5-1	TRBJ2-1	CASSPLGLTYNEQFF	TGCGCCAGCAGCCCCCTGGGACTAACCTACAATGAGCAGTTCTTC
NA	NA	TRBV27	TRBJ1-2	CASSSTDLRGGYTF	TGTGCCAGCAGTTCGACCGATCTACGTGGTGGCTACACCTTC
NA	NA	TRBV14	TRBJ2-7	CASSQGTVVYHEQYF	TGTGCCAGCAGCCAAGGGACAGTCGTATACCACGAGCAGTACTTC
NA	NA	TRBV7-8	TRBJ1-2	CASSSRYGYTF	TGTGCCAGCAGCTCACGCTATGGCTACACCTTC
NA	TRBD2	TRBV30	TRBJ2-1	CAWSPGGRADEQFF	TGTGCCTGGAGTCCGGGGGGGCGCGCTGATGAGCAGTTCTTC
NA	NA	TRBV24-1	TRBJ1-1	CATSDLGDTEAFF	TGTGCCACCAGTGATTTGGGGGACACTGAAGCTTTCTTT
NA	NA	TRBV7-2	TRBJ2-1	CASSLDGGKSYNEQFF	TGTGCCAGCAGCTTAGATGGGGGCAAGTCCTACAATGAGCAGTTCTTC
NA	TRBD2	TRBV27	TRBJ2-2	CASSLSTSGGVTGELFF	TGTGCCAGCAGTTTGTCGACTAGCGGGGGGGTCACCGGGGAGCTGTTTTTT